The entry that follows covers one TCR beta chain sequence. This sample was included in a study of blood T cell repertoires in COVID-19. At the level of the study: Nucleic acid was either cDNA or gDNA, and it came from T cells, B-cell-depleted T cells, or PBMCs.

Germline CDR1 and CDR2: MNHNY and SVGAGI (reference sequence). V lost 3 bases to trimming and J lost 2 bases, with 16 bases between them. The CDR3 has 16 residues. Sequencing was performed with immunoSEQ multiplex PCR; in TCRdb, only in-frame clones are kept and a portion is missing. This sample has roughly 200,000 clones; about 88% occur once, and the top ten carry roughly 1.7%. The receptor was isolated from a man in his 70s with acute or convalescent COVID-19. Sequenced material: peripheral blood. This sequence joins TRBV6-6 and TRBJ2-5; tentative D call: TRBD2 (6 bases). DNA for the CDR3: TGTGCCAGCAGTTATCCCGGCAGGGACTTTCAAGAGACCCAGTACTTC. Translating it yields CASSYPGRDFQETQYF.